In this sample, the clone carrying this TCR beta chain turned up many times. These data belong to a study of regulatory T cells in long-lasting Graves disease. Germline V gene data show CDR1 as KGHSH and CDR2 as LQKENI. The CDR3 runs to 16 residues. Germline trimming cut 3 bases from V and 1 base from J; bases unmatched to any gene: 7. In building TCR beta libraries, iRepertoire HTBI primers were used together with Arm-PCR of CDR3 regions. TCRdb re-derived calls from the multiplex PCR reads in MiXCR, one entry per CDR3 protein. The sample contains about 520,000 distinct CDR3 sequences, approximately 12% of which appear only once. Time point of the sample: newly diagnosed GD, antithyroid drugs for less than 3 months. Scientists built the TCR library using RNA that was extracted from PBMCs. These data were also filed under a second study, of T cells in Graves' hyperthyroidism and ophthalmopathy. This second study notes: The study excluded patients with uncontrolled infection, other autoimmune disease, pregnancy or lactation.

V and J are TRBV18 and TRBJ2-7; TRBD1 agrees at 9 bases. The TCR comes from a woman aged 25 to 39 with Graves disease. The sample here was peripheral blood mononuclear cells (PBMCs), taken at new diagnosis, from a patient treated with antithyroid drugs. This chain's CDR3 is CASSPANRGLSYEQYF. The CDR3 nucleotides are TGTGCCAGCTCACCTGCCAACAGGGGGCTATCCTACGAGCAGTACTTC.